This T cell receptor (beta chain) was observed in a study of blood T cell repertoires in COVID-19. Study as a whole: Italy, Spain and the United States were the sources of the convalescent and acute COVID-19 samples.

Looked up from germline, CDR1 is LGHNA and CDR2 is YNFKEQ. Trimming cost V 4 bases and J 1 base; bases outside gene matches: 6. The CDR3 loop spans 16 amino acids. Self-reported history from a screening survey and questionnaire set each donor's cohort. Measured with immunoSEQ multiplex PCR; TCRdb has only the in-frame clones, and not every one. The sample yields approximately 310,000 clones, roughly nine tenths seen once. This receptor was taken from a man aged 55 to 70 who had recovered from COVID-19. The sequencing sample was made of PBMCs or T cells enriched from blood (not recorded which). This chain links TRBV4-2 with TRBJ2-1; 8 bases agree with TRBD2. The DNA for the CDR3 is TGTGCCAGCAGCCGCCTAGCGGGTACGTCCTACAATGAGCAGTTCTTC. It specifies CASSRLAGTSYNEQFF.